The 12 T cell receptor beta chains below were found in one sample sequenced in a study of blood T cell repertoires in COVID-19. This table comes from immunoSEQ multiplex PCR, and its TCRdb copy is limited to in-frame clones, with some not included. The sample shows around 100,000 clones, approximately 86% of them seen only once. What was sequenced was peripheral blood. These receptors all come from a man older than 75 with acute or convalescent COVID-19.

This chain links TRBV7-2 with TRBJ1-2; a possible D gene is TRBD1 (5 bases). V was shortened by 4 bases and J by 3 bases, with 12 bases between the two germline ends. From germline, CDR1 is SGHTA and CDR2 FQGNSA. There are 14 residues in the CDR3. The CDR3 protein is CASSSGVGYYGYTF. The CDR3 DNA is TGTGCCAGCAGCTCGGGGGTTGGCTACTATGGCTACACCTTC.

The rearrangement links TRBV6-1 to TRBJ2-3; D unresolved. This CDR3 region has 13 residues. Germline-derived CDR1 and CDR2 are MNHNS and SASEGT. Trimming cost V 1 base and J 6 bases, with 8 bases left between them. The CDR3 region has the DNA TGTGCCAGCAGTGAAGAGGTCGGGGATACGCAGTATTTT. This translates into CASSEEVGDTQYF.

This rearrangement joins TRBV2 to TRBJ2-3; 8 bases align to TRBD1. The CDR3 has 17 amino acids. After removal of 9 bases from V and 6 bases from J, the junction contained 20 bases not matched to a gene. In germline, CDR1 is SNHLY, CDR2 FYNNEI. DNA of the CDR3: TGTGCCAGGAGAACCGGGACAGGACGCCATCGGGAGGATACGCAGTATTTT. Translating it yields CARRTGTGRHREDTQYF.

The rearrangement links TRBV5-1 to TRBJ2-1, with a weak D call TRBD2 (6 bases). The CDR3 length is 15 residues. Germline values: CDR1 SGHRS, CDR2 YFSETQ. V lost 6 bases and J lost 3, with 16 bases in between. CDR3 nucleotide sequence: TGCGCCAGCACCTTCGGGTGGCGGGGCTACAATGAGCAGTTCTTC. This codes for CASTFGWRGYNEQFF.

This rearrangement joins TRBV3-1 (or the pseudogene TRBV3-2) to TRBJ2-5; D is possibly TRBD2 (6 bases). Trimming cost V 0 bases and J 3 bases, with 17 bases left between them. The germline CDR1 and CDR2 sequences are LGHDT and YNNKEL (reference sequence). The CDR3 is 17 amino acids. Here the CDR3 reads CASSQEAGGAAKETQYF. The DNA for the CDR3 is TGTGCCAGCAGCCAAGAGGCCGGGGGAGCGGCCAAAGAGACCCAGTACTTC.

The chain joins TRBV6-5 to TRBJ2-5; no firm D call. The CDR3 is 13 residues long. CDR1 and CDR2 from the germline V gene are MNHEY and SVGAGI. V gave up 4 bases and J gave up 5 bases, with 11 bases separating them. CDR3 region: CASSSTLGETQYF. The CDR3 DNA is TGTGCCAGCAGTTCGACGCTCGGGGAGACCCAGTACTTC.

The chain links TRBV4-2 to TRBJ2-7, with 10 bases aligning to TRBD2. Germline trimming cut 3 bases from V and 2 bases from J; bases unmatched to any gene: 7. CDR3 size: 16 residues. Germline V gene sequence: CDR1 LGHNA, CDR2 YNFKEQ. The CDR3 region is CASSQETSGSPYEQYF. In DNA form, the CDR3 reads TGTGCCAGCAGCCAGGAGACTAGCGGGTCCCCCTACGAGCAGTACTTC.

The CDR3 DNA follows: TGTGCCAGCAGCCTCAGGGCTCAAGCGGGAGTACGGTCTGGCGAGCAGTACTTC. Amino acid sequence: CASSLRAQAGVRSGEQYF. The rearrangement links TRBV11-2 to TRBJ2-7, with TRBD2 matching 8 bases. This CDR3 is 18 amino acids long. CDR1 SGHAT and CDR2 FQNNGV come from the germline V gene. Trimming at V came to 5 bases and at J to 6 bases, leaving 21 bases not matched to a gene.

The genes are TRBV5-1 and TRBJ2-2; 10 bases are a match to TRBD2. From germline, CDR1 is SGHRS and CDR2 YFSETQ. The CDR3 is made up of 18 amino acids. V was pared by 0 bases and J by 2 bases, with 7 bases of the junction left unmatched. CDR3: CASSLAVRTSGNTGELFF. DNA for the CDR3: TGCGCCAGCAGCTTGGCCGTTAGGACTAGCGGTAACACCGGGGAGCTGTTTTTT. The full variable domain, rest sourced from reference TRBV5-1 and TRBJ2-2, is KAGVTQTPRYLIKTRGQQVTLSCSPISGHRSVSWYQQTPGQGLQFLFEYFSETQRNKGNFPGRFSGRQFSNSRSEMNVSTLELGDSALYLCASSLAVRTSGNTGELFFGEGSRLTVL.

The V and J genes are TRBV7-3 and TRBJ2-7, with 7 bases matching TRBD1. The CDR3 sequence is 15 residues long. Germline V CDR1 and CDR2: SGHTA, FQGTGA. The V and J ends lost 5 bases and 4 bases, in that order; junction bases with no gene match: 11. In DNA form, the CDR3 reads TGTGCCAGCAGCCTCTCCCCGGGACAGTCTTACGAGCAGTACTTC. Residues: CASSLSPGQSYEQYF.

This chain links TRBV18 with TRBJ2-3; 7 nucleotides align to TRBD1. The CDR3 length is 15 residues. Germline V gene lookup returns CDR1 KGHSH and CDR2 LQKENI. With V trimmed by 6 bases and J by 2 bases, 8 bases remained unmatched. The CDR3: CASSDRVRDTDTQYF. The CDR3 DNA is TGTGCCAGCTCCGACAGGGTTCGCGACACAGATACGCAGTATTTT.

The chain's CDR3 is CASKTGGLAGANVLTF. As DNA, the CDR3 is TGTGCCAGCAAGACGGGAGGATTAGCTGGGGCCAACGTCCTGACTTTC. This sequence joins TRBV28 and TRBJ2-6, with 7 bases lining up with TRBD2. The CDR3 has 16 residues. Looked up from germline, CDR1 is MDHEN and CDR2 is SYDVKM. The junction had 8 bases not matched to a gene; V was cut back by 7 bases and J by 2 bases.